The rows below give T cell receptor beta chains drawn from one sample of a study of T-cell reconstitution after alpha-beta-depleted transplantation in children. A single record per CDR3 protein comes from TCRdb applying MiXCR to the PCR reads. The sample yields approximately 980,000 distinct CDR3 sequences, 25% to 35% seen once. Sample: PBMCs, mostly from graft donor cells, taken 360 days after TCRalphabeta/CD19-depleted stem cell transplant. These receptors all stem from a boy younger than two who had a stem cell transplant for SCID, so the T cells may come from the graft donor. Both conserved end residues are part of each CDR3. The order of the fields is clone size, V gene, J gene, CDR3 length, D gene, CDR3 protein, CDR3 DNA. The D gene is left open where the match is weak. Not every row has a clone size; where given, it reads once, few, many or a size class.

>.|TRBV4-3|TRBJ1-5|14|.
CASSQAHRDQPQHF
TGCGCCAGCAGCCAAGCTCACAGGGACCAGCCCCAGCATTTT
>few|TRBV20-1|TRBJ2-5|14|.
CSARDSTYQETQYF
TGCAGTGCTAGGGACTCTACGTACCAAGAGACCCAGTACTTC
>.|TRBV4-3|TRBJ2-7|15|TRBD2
CASSSTVTSGYEQYF
TGCGCCAGCAGCTCGACGGTGACTAGCGGGTACGAGCAGTACTTC
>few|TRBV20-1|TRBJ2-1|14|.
CSARASTSPGEQFF
TGCAGTGCTAGAGCCTCCACTAGCCCGGGTGAGCAGTTCTTC
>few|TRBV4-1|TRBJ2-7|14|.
CASSQDPAAYEQYF
TGCGCCAGCAGCCAAGATCCGGCGGCCTACGAGCAGTACTTC
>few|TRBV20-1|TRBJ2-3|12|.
CSAWVYPDTQYF
TGCAGTGCGTGGGTTTACCCAGATACGCAGTATTTT
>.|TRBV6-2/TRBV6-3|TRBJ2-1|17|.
CASSSPEGGANYNEQFF
TGTGCCAGCAGCTCACCAGAAGGGGGAGCCAACTACAATGAGCAGTTCTTC
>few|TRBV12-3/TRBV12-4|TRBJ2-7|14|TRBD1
CASSSAGGFYEQYF
TGTGCCAGCAGTTCCGCAGGGGGCTTCTACGAGCAGTACTTC
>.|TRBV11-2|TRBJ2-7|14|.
CASSLRGRPYEQYF
TGTGCCAGCAGCTTACGAGGGAGGCCGTACGAGCAGTACTTC
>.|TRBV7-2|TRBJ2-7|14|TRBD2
CASSLFPSGYEQYF
TGTGCCAGCAGCTTATTTCCTAGCGGCTACGAGCAGTACTTC
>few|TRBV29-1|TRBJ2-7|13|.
CSVWTVGAYEQYF
TGCAGCGTTTGGACAGTGGGCGCCTACGAGCAGTACTTC
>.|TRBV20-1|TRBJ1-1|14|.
CSANEQTMNTEAFF
TGCAGTGCTAACGAACAGACCATGAACACTGAAGCTTTCTTT
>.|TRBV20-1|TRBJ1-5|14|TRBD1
CSARGQGVVGPQHF
TGCAGTGCTAGAGGCCAGGGGGTAGTAGGGCCCCAGCATTTT
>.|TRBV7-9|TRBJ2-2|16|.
CATSPGASSNTGELFF
TGTGCCACGAGCCCGGGGGCCAGTTCGAACACCGGGGAGCTGTTTTTT
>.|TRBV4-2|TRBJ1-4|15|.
CASSQGGYWFGKLFF
TGTGCCAGCAGCCAAGGGGGGTACTGGTTCGGAAAACTGTTTTTT